This TCR beta chain was observed in a study of OX40 agonist ivuxolimab in advanced cancers. Study-level information: Participants could have had prior anti-PD-1, anti-PD-L1 or anti-CTLA-4 therapy, and 40% had some.

This CDR3 is built from 12 residues. The germline V gene has CDR1 MNHNS and CDR2 SASEGT. V lost 8 bases, J lost 2 bases, and 10 bases lay in between. This clone was observed once. This table comes from immunoSEQ multiplex PCR, and its TCRdb copy is limited to in-frame clones, with some not included. The sample lists approximately 17,000 clones, over 75% occurring once. This sequence originates from an adult with an advanced solid tumor such as melanoma, head and neck, liver or kidney cancer. The chain is built from TRBV6-1 and TRBJ2-7, with D tentatively TRBD1 (6 bases). This material consisted of CD4+ or CD8+ T cells sorted from blood, taken in a trial of the OX40 agonist ivuxolimab. CDR3 in DNA: TGTGCCAGCTTGGGGGCAGCCTACGAGCAGTACTTC. This encodes CASLGAAYEQYF.